A single T cell receptor beta chain is shown here with its context. Its specificity is unknown. Germline V lookup: CDR1 MNHEY, CDR2 SMNVEV (reference sequence). Trimming shortened V by 8 bases and J by 1 base, and 14 bases separated the two germline ends. The CDR3 is 14 amino acids. Method: immunoSEQ multiplex PCR; TCRdb's copy keeps in-frame clones and lacks some. The sample holds about 70,000 clones, about 90% seen once. This specimen comes from a study of lymphopenia after photon versus proton radiotherapy. Whole-study results and caveats: In patients who died, overall survival fell as post-nadir TCR diversity dropped more. After lymphocyte nadir, photon-treated repertoires showed oligoclonal expansion, especially CD8+ Temra.

This clonotype was obtained from a woman in her forties with cholangiocarcinoma. The specimen was peripheral blood, collected from a patient treated with photon-based radiotherapy. The rearrangement joins TRBV27 to TRBJ1-2, with D possibly being TRBD1 (5 bases). The CDR3 nucleotides read TGTGCCAGCCGTCGACAGAGCAATAACTATGGCTACACCTTC. This gives the protein CASRRQSNNYGYTF.